Shown below are 24 T cell receptor beta chains from a single sample sequenced in a study of T cells after posttransplantation cyclophosphamide (dated by TCRdb to 2016 to 2018). The control cohort consisted of roughly 11 patients who had myeloablative marrow transplants with methotrexate plus a calcineurin inhibitor and who were sampled 1 year after transplant. Receptors were amplified or captured by the immunoSEQ multiplex PCR assay. In TCRdb, the immuneACCESS table is reduced to in-frame sequences with V and J assigned. These tables do not hold every clone; where another copy was compared, an unresolved V gene accounts for under half, and the others remain unexplained. The sample has 15,000 to 20,000 clones on record, over 75% of them singletons. The ten most abundant clones make up roughly 3.8% of the sample. Sequencing used PBMCs, obtained after an allogeneic stem cell transplant with a calcineurin inhibitor and methotrexate. Receptors originate from a male patient between 50 and 60 years old who received an allogeneic stem cell transplant from an unrelated donor, was CMV-positive, and had chronic GVHD only. After a transplant, some T cells may be of graft donor origin.

CDR3 bases: TGTGCCAGCACCCCGTCGGGGGGAGCAGATACGCAGTATTTT. It encodes CASTPSGGADTQYF. V and J are TRBV2 and TRBJ2-3, with TRBD2 matching 7 bases. CDR3 length: 14 amino acids. V lost 7 bases and J lost 4; bases outside the gene matches: 8. Germline assignment: CDR1 SNHLY and CDR2 FYNNEI.

The rearrangement links TRBV2 to TRBJ1-1; D not certain. V lost 7 bases and J 0 bases, leaving 9 bases between the germline ends. CDR1 is SNHLY, CDR2 FYNNEI, per germline. The CDR3 is 13 residues long. This chain's CDR3 is CASKERVNTEAFF. The DNA of the CDR3 is TGTGCCAGCAAAGAACGGGTGAACACTGAAGCTTTCTTT.

V is TRBV27 and J is TRBJ1-4; the match to TRBD1 covers 9 bases. The V segment lost 6 bases and the J segment 1 base; nucleotides outside the gene matches: 9. The CDR3 spans 17 residues. Germline V gene sequence: CDR1 MNHEY, CDR2 SMNVEV (reference sequence). CDR3 nucleotides: TGTGCCAGCAGCCTGGGGACAGGGCGTAGAACTAATGAAAAACTGTTTTTT. Translated, it gives CASSLGTGRRTNEKLFF.

The chain combines TRBV19 with TRBJ1-2, with D perhaps TRBD1 (6 bases). Germline V gene lookup returns CDR1 LNHDA and CDR2 SQIVND (reference sequence). V dropped 5 bases and J dropped 2 bases, with 15 bases sitting between them. The CDR3 loop spans 15 amino acids. Here the CDR3 reads CASSVGHTGNYGYTF. The DNA of the CDR3 is TGTGCCAGTAGTGTGGGGCACACAGGGAACTATGGCTACACCTTC. Supplemented by reference TRBV19 and TRBJ1-2, the full variable domain reads DGGITQSPKYLFRKEGQNVTLSCEQNLNHDAMYWYRQDPGQGLRLIYYSQIVNDFQKGDIAEGYSVSREKKESFPLTVTSAQKNPTAFYLCASSVGHTGNYGYTFGSGTRLTVV.

A single count supports this clone. This chain connects TRBV10-2 to TRBJ2-7; TRBD1 agrees at 10 bases. The CDR3 consists of 15 residues. V gave up 1 base and J gave up 4 bases; unmatched junction bases: 4. From germline, CDR1 is WSHSY and CDR2 SAAADI. DNA for the CDR3: TGCGCCAGCAGTGAGTTCGGACAGGGGGTATACGAGCAGTACTTC. Translating gives CASSEFGQGVYEQYF.

This rearrangement joins TRBV5-4 to TRBJ2-1; 12 nucleotides agree with TRBD2. Trimming cost V 0 bases and J 7 bases; bases outside gene matches: 5. The V gene's germline CDR1 is SGHNT and CDR2 YYREEE (reference sequence). This CDR3 comprises 16 residues. The CDR3 reads CASSLGLAGGPNEQFF. In nucleotides, the CDR3 is TGTGCCAGCAGCTTGGGGCTAGCGGGGGGGCCAAATGAGCAGTTCTTC.

This chain connects TRBV2 to TRBJ1-2, with D uncertain. V was cut by 4 bases and J by 8 bases, with 20 bases left in between. Germline CDR1 and CDR2: SNHLY and FYNNEI. The CDR3 covers 15 residues. CDR3 DNA sequence: TGTGCCAGCAGTGGGAGCGGGGAGCCGGAATTAGGCTACACCTTC. Its translation: CASSGSGEPELGYTF.

CDR3 amino acids: CATSSMNTEAFF. DNA of the CDR3: TGTGCCACCTCTAGCATGAACACTGAAGCTTTCTTT. The chain couples TRBV10-3 to TRBJ1-1; D remains ambiguous. Germline CDR1 and CDR2: ENHRY and SYGVKD. This CDR3 spans 12 amino acids. With 10 bases removed from V and 0 bases from J, the gap between germline ends came to 9 bases.

The chain recombines TRBV28 with TRBJ2-1; D perhaps matches TRBD1 (7 bases). Trimming took off 3 bases at V and 2 bases at J, with 14 bases between the two ends. The CDR3 length is 16 residues. Per germline, CDR1 MDHEN and CDR2 SYDVKM. The CDR3 spells CASSFWQGEAYNEQFF. The CDR3 DNA reads as TGTGCCAGCAGTTTTTGGCAGGGGGAGGCCTACAATGAGCAGTTCTTC.

CDR3: CASSLRGQGTFQETQYF. The CDR3 DNA sequence: TGCGCCAGCAGCCTTCGGGGACAGGGGACCTTCCAAGAGACCCAGTACTTC. This sequence joins TRBV5-1 and TRBJ2-5; TRBD1 agrees at 10 bases. Losses at the gene ends were 4 bases for V and 1 base for J; bases not matched to a gene: 10. CDR1 is SGHRS, CDR2 YFSETQ, per germline. This CDR3 has 17 amino acids.

The CDR3 sequence is CASSRGQEEQYF. CDR3 in DNA: TGTGCCAGCAGCCGCGGACAGGAGGAGCAGTACTTC. This chain connects TRBV13 to TRBJ2-7, with 7 bases that match TRBD1. The CDR3 spans 12 residues. V was pared by 5 bases and J by 7 bases, with 5 bases of the junction left unmatched. Germline CDR1 reads PRHDT; CDR2 reads FYEKMQ (reference sequence).

V gene TRBV6-5 combines with J gene TRBJ2-2, with D hard to call. The germline V gene encodes CDR1 MNHEY and CDR2 SVGAGI. The germline V and J ends were trimmed by 5 bases and 4 bases, with 11 bases remaining between them. The CDR3 covers 14 residues. The CDR3 loop reads CASSPGSFTGELFF. The CDR3 DNA is TGTGCCAGCAGTCCAGGAAGTTTCACCGGGGAGCTGTTTTTT.

This rearrangement joins TRBV5-6 to TRBJ2-1; D ambiguous. The V and J ends lost 0 bases and 6 bases respectively, with 13 bases between them. Germline lookup yields CDR1 SGHDT and CDR2 YYEEEE. CDR3 length: 15 amino acids. The CDR3 DNA is TGTGCCAGCAGCTTGGAGCGCGCCAAGGTCAATGAGCAGTTCTTC. This gives the protein CASSLERAKVNEQFF.

The rearrangement joins TRBV29-1 to TRBJ2-1; possibly TRBD2 for D (5 bases). Germline-derived CDR1 and CDR2 are SQVTM and ANQGSEA. The CDR3 has 11 amino acids. The germline V and J ends were trimmed by 7 bases and 7 bases, with 11 bases remaining between them. The CDR3 loop reads CSGVEGNEQFF. For the CDR3, the DNA is TGCAGCGGAGTTGAGGGTAATGAGCAGTTCTTC.

The chain carries TRBV7-2 and TRBJ2-7; TRBD2 aligns across 7 bases. The J segment lost 2 bases and the V segment lost 1 base, leaving 5 bases of the junction unmatched. The CDR3 extends over 15 amino acids. Germline V gene lookup returns CDR1 SGHTA and CDR2 FQGNSA. The CDR3 nucleotides read TGTGCCAGCAGCTTAGTGGGGGGAGGGACCTACGAGCAGTACTTC. It translates to CASSLVGGGTYEQYF.

This clone was recorded only once. CDR3 DNA sequence: TGCGCCAGCAGCTCGTTTAATGGACTAGCGGGAGGGAAGAGAAGGCAGTACTTC. Residues: CASSSFNGLAGGKRRQYF. This chain joins TRBV5-1 and TRBJ2-5; 15 positions match TRBD2. This CDR3 spans 18 amino acids. After removal of 3 bases from V and 11 bases from J, the junction contained 17 bases not matched to a gene. The V gene's germline CDR1 is SGHRS and CDR2 YFSETQ.

The chain combines TRBV6-5 with TRBJ2-7; the D is unclear. This CDR3 comprises 13 residues. Looked up from germline, CDR1 is MNHEY and CDR2 is SVGAGI. The V end lost 5 bases, the J end lost 6 bases, and 14 bases lay between the germline ends. This CDR3 reads CASSRTASSEQYF. DNA for the CDR3: TGTGCCAGCAGTCGCACCGCTAGTAGCGAGCAGTACTTC.

The chain combines TRBV21-1 with TRBJ2-5; the table calls TRBD2, which could not be checked here. TRBV21-1 is a documented pseudogene. There are 18 residues in the CDR3. The CDR3 sequence is CASSPLRLARVASETQYF. CDR3 coding DNA: TGTGCCAGCAGCCCTCTCCGGCTAGCGCGCGTTGCAAGCGAGACCCAGTACTTC.

In this sample, this clone turned up once. V gene TRBV7-6 combines with J gene TRBJ2-1, with 15 positions matching TRBD2. After removal of 2 bases from V and 7 bases from J, the junction contained 3 bases not matched to a gene. The CDR3 totals 16 residues. In germline, CDR1 is SGHVS, CDR2 FNYEAQ. CDR3 loop: CASSLRGLAGGNEQFF. The CDR3 nucleotides read TGTGCCAGCAGCTTAAGGGGACTAGCGGGAGGAAATGAGCAGTTCTTC.

Only one count was recorded for this clone. The rearrangement links TRBV7-6 to TRBJ1-5; no reliable D call. The CDR3 consists of 14 residues. V was pared by 0 bases and J by 4 bases, with 7 bases between. Per the germline V gene, CDR1 is SGHVS and CDR2 is FNYEAQ. DNA for the CDR3: TGTGCCAGCAGCTTAGCGGGCCCTAATCAGCCCCAGCATTTT. Protein product: CASSLAGPNQPQHF.

The chain has TRBV5-4 and TRBJ2-1; TRBD1 matches 10 bases. The CDR3 consists of 15 residues. V shed 3 bases, J shed 2 bases, and the junction held 2 bases outside the gene matches. CDR1 SGHNT and CDR2 YYREEE come from the germline V gene (reference sequence). This CDR3 is CASSSGQGAYNEQFF. CDR3 coding DNA: TGTGCCAGCAGCTCCGGACAGGGGGCCTACAATGAGCAGTTCTTC.

This chain connects TRBV7-9 to TRBJ2-1, with D tentatively TRBD1 (5 bases). V was shortened by 5 bases and J by 6 bases, with 14 bases between the two germline ends. Germline assignment: CDR1 SEHNR and CDR2 FQNEAQ (reference sequence). The length of the CDR3 is 14 residues. Here the CDR3 DNA reads TGTGCCAGCAGCCCCCCCGGCAGGGTCAATGAGCAGTTCTTC. Translated, it gives CASSPPGRVNEQFF.

This sequence joins TRBV6-4 and TRBJ1-5; D is ambiguous. This CDR3 region has 17 residues. Germline-derived CDR1 and CDR2 are MRHNA and SNTAGT. Trimming stripped 0 bases from V and 7 bases from J, with 19 bases between. CDR3 DNA sequence: TGTGCCAGCAGTGACTCATTTGTCACCCCCTTTGAGCAGCCCCAGCATTTT. It specifies CASSDSFVTPFEQPQHF.

This chain connects TRBV4-2 to TRBJ2-2, with D uncertain. Per the germline V gene, CDR1 is LGHNA and CDR2 is YNFKEQ. This CDR3 has 15 residues. The V gene lost 1 base and the J gene lost 5 bases, with 11 bases spanning the gap. CDR3 DNA sequence: TGTGCCAGCAGCCAAGGACGGAAGGAGACCGGGGAGCTGTTTTTT. Translation: CASSQGRKETGELFF.